The entry that follows covers one TCR beta chain sequence. Its antigen is still unknown. The sample is drawn from a study of CD8+ T cells in alopecia areata. This CDR3 contains 15 residues. Germline V lookup: CDR1 GTSNPN, CDR2 SVGIG (reference sequence). Between the trimmed V and J ends, which lost 0 bases and 4 bases, there was a span of 15 bases. General observations from the study: Since there was just one nonresponder, nobody can yet say how baseline CD8+ expansion ties to response. Compared with mice, patients displayed less clear TCR sharing, possibly for HLA-related reasons. Persistence of many expanded lesional clones was seen in scalp and blood during tofacitinib.

Treatment indicated: oral pan-JAK inhibitor, 5-10 mg twice daily. Peripheral blood, together with lesional scalp punch biopsies, was collected from alopecia areata patients. RNA was extracted and reverse transcribed into cDNA as the sequencing template. TCRdb's table, derived via immunoSEQ multiplex PCR, lists solely in-frame clones and lacks some. The sample shows 200,000 to 250,000 clones, around 66% of them seen only once. The origin of this receptor is a human donor with alopecia areata. V is TRBV30 and J is TRBJ1-1; D not certain. Specimen: CD4+ T cells sorted from blood, collected at week 4, from a patient treated with tofacitinib. The CDR3 DNA follows: TGTGCCTGGAGTGTCGGACGGTACCGTGGCACTGAAGCTTTCTTT. Translation: CAWSVGRYRGTEAFF.